This T cell receptor beta chain was found in a study of T cells in Graves' hyperthyroidism and ophthalmopathy. Subjects with ophthalmopathy showed a Clinical Activity Score no lower than 3, a NOSPECS grade no lower than 4, and a duration shorter than 3 months. From RNA transcripts, TCR beta CDR3 regions were amplified. The HTBI primer set drove a first-round RT-PCR of the TCR CDR3. Via MiXCR, TCRdb re-called the multiplex PCR reads, giving one row per CDR3 protein. The sample contains a few hundred thousand distinct CDR3 sequences, around 15% of which appear only once. This CDR3 is built from 14 residues. CDR1 is SGHRS, CDR2 YFSETQ, per germline. The V end was cut by 4 bases, the J end by 6 bases, with 14 bases between. Study observations and caveats: Blood held most thyroid clonotypes expanded above 0.001 frequency.

Points on this clonotype: Its target is unknown.

The sequenced sample was blood. The origin of this receptor is a woman aged 60 to 75 with Graves' ophthalmopathy. The gene calls are TRBV5-1 and TRBJ2-1; D call uncertain. The CDR3 loop is CASSGIPGSNEQFF. The DNA of the CDR3 is TGCGCCAGCAGCGGAATCCCAGGCTCCAATGAGCAGTTCTTC.